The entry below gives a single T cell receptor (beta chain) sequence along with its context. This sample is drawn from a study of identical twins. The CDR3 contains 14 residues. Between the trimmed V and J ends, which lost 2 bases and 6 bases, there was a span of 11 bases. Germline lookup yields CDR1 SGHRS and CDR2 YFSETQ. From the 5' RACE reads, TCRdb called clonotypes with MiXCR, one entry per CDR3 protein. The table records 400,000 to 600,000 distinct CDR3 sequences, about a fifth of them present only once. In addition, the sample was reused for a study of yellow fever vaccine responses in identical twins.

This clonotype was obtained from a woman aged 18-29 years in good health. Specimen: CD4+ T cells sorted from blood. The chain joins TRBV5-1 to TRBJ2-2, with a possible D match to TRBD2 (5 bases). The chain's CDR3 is CASSFSDQPGELFF. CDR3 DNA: TGCGCCAGCAGCTTTAGCGACCAACCCGGGGAGCTGTTTTTT.